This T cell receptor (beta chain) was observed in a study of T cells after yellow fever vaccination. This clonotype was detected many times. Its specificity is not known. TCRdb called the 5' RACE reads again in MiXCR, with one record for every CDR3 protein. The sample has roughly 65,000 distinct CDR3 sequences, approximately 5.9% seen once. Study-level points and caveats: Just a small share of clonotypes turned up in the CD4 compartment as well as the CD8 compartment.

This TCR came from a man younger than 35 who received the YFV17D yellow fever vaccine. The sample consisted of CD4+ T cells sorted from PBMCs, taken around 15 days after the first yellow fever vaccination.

The CDR3 coding sequence is TGTGCCAGCAGCCTGGACAGCCTCTACGAGCAGTACGTC. This codes for CASSLDSLYEQYV. The chain has TRBV7-8 and TRBJ2-7, with a possible D match to TRBD1 (6 bases). Germline lookup yields CDR1 SGHVS and CDR2 FQNEAQ. The CDR3 sequence is 13 residues long. Trimming took 5 bases from V and 3 from J, leaving 11 bases between them.